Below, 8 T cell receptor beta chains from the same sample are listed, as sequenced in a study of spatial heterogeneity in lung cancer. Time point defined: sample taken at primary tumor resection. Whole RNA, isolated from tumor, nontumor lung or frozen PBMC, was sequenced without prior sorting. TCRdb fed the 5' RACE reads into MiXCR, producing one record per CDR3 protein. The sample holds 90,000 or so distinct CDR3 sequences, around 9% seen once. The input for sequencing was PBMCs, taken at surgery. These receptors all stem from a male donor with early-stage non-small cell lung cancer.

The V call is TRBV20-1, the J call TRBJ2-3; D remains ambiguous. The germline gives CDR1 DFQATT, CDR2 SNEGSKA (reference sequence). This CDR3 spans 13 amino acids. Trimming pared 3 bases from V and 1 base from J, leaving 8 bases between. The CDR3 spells CSARNIGTDTQYF. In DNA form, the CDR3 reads TGCAGTGCTAGGAACATCGGCACAGATACGCAGTATTTT.

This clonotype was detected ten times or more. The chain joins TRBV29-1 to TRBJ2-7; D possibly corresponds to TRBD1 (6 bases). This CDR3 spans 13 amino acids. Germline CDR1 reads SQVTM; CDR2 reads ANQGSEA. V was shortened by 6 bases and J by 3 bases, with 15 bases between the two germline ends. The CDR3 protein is CSVRDDRYYEQYF. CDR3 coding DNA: TGCAGCGTGAGGGATGACAGGTACTACGAGCAGTACTTC.

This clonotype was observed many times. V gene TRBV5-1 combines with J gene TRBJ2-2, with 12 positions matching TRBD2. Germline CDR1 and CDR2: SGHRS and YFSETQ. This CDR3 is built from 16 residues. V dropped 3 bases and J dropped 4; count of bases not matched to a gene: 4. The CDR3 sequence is CASSSGLAGRTGELFF. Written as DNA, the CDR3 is TGCGCCAGCAGCTCTGGACTAGCGGGACGCACCGGGGAGCTGTTTTTT.

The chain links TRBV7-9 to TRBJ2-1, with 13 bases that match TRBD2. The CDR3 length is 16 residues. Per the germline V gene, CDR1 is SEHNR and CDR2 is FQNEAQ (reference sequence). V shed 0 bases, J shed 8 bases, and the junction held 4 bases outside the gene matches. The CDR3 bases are TGTGCCAGCAGCTTAGCGGAACTAGCGGGAGGGGATGAGCAGTTCTTC. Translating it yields CASSLAELAGGDEQFF.

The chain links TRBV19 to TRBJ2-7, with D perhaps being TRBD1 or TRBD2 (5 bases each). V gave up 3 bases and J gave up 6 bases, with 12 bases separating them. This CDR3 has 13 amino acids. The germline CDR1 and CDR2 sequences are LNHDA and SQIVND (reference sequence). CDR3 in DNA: TGTGCCAGTAGTATCCGGGGCGACGGCGAGCAGTACTTC. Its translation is CASSIRGDGEQYF.

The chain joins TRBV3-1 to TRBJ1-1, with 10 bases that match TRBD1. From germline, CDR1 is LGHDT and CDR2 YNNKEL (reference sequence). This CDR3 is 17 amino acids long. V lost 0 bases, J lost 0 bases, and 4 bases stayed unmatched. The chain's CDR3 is CASSQDSTGGVNTEAFF. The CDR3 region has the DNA TGTGCCAGCAGCCAAGATTCGACAGGGGGCGTGAACACTGAAGCTTTCTTT.

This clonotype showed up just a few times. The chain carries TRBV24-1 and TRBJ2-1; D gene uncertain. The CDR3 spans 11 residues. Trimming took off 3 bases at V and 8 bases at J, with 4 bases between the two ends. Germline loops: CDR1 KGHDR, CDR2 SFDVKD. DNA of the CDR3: TGTGCCACCAGTGATGGGGATGAGCAGTTCTTC. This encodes CATSDGDEQFF.

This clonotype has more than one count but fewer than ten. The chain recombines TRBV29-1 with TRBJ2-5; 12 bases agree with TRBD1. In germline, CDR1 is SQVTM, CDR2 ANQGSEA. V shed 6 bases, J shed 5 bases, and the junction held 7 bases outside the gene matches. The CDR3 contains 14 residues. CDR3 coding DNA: TGCAGCGTGATTAGGGACAGGGGGCAGGAGACCCAGTACTTC. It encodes CSVIRDRGQETQYF.